Below are 9 T cell receptor beta chains sequenced from a single sample in a study of blood T cells in healthy people across ages. Then a second PCR, running roughly 7 to 11 cycles, was carried out with a sample-barcoded 5' primer and a J-beta primer mix. In TCRdb, the 5' RACE reads were re-called with MiXCR into one record per CDR3 protein. The sample lists approximately 800,000 distinct CDR3 sequences, 40% to 65% seen once, with about 42% in the top ten. The sample taken for sequencing was blood. Receptor source: a man older than 75 in good health.

The gene calls are TRBV18 and TRBJ2-3, with D perhaps TRBD1 or TRBD2 (5 bases each). V lost 0 bases and J 14 bases, leaving 21 bases between the germline ends. Germline CDR1 is KGHSH and CDR2 is LQKENI. The CDR3 contains 15 residues. This chain's CDR3 is CASSPPSGYDRYAYF. The CDR3 bases are TGTGCCAGCTCACCACCTTCGGGGTACGACAGATACGCGTATTTT.

With regard to this clonotype: One end of the junction does not line up with germline, which may come from a read error. The chain recombines TRBV7-2 with TRBJ2-4, with 8 bases fitting TRBD1. The DNA end is a closer match to TRBJ2-7, so the J assignment may be wrong. The CDR3 is made up of 15 amino acids. The germline V gene has CDR1 SGHTA and CDR2 FQGNSA. The CDR3 loop reads CVSSLAGQVNHEQYF. The CDR3 DNA reads as TGTGTCAGCAGCTTGGCGGGACAGGTCAACCACGAGCAGTACTTC.

The V and J genes are TRBV11-2 and TRBJ1-4, with 9 nucleotides matching TRBD1. Germline values: CDR1 SGHAT, CDR2 FQNNGV. This CDR3 is 15 amino acids long. The junction had 9 bases not matched to a gene; V was cut back by 5 bases and J by 8 bases. The CDR3 sequence: CASSPDRGEGEKLFF. The DNA for the CDR3 is TGTGCCAGCAGCCCCGACAGGGGGGAAGGCGAAAAACTGTTTTTT. Complete variable domain (other parts from reference TRBV11-2 and TRBJ1-4): EAGVAQSPRYKIIEKRQSVAFWCNPISGHATLYWYQQILGQGPKLLIQFQNNGVVDDSQLPKDRFSAERLKGVDSTLKIQPAKLEDSAVYLCASSPDRGEGEKLFFGSGTQLSVL.

This clonotype showed up just a few times. The chain combines TRBV29-1 with TRBJ2-7; tentatively, D is TRBD2 (5 bases). There are 14 residues in the CDR3. V was cut by 5 bases and J by 2 bases, with 16 bases left in between. Germline CDR1 SQVTM, CDR2 ANQGSEA. The CDR3 nucleotides read TGCAGCGTTCGGGGAGCGGAGAGGGCCTACGAGCAGTACTTC. This gives the protein CSVRGAERAYEQYF.

This clonotype was seen ten or more times. The chain employs TRBV10-3 and TRBJ2-1; a possible D gene is TRBD2 (5 bases). Trimming left V 10 bases short and J 2 bases short, with 15 bases between. The CDR3 runs to 14 residues. Germline-derived CDR1 and CDR2 are ENHRY and SYGVKD. The CDR3 DNA reads as TGTGCCACCCGGGCAGGAGGCCCCTACAATGAGCAGTTCTTC. Translated, it gives CATRAGGPYNEQFF.

The chain uses TRBV5-1 and TRBJ1-4; TRBD1 agrees at 8 bases. The germline V gene encodes CDR1 SGHRS and CDR2 YFSETQ. The CDR3 runs 14 residues. Trimming took 5 bases from V and 8 from J; bases not matched to a gene: 8. Here the CDR3 reads CASRPDRGGEKLFF. CDR3 coding DNA: TGCGCCAGCAGACCCGACAGGGGAGGGGAAAAACTGTTTTTT.

The CDR3 loop is CASSLHSGNGYTF. DNA of the CDR3: TGCGCCAGCAGCTTGCACTCGGGGAACGGCTACACCTTC. The rearrangement uses TRBV5-1 and TRBJ1-2; D call uncertain. The V and J ends lost 1 base and 8 bases respectively, with 12 bases between them. The CDR3 extends over 13 amino acids. Germline V gives CDR1 SGHRS, CDR2 YFSETQ.

The V call is TRBV29-1, the J call TRBJ2-3; possibly TRBD2 for D (5 bases). Germline V lookup: CDR1 SQVTM, CDR2 ANQGSEA. CDR3 length equals 14 residues. The ends were cut back, 6 bases at V and 5 bases at J, with 18 bases in the middle. CDR3 DNA sequence: TGCAGCGTGACGGACTCACCGAAGGGAGATACGCAGTATTTT. It encodes CSVTDSPKGDTQYF.

This clonotype was seen many times. This chain uses TRBV20-1 with TRBJ2-1; D remains unclear. The CDR3 sequence is 15 residues long. Germline V lookup: CDR1 DFQATT, CDR2 SNEGSKA (reference sequence). Trimming stripped 1 base from V and 0 bases from J, with 10 bases between. CDR3 in amino acids: CSARVGGSSYNEQFF. DNA for the CDR3: TGCAGTGCTAGAGTTGGCGGAAGCTCCTACAATGAGCAGTTCTTC.